The 20 T cell receptor beta chains given below trace back to one sample, sequenced in a study of T cell clones after liver transplantation. Clones were read by immunoSEQ multiplex PCR, and TCRdb kept only the in-frame ones, dropping some. The sample lists some 59,000 clones; 60% to 80% were seen once. Sequenced here: CD4+ T cells from blood, sampled at the 22-month timepoint. These receptors were obtained from a human patient who received a liver transplant. A share of the T cells may be of graft donor origin.

To note about this clone: Other nucleotide sequences from this sample produce the same CDR3. The V and J genes are TRBV6-5 and TRBJ1-3, with 9 positions matching TRBD1. V dropped 1 base and J dropped 2; count of bases not matched to a gene: 3. The CDR3 contains 16 residues. Looked up from germline, CDR1 is MNHEY and CDR2 is SVGAGI. DNA of the CDR3: TGTGCCAGCAGTTACTTGGGACAGGGAGCTGGAAACACCATATATTTT. Translating gives CASSYLGQGAGNTIYF.

The rearrangement links TRBV28 to TRBJ2-3; 8 bases match TRBD1. Unmatched junction bases numbered 12, after V lost 6 bases and J lost 1 base. CDR1 MDHEN and CDR2 SYDVKM come from the germline V gene. CDR3 length equals 17 residues. Here the CDR3 DNA reads TGTGCCAGCAGCACTAGAGCAGGGGGCACCGGCACAGATACGCAGTATTTT. Translated, it gives CASSTRAGGTGTDTQYF.

V and J are TRBV5-4 and TRBJ2-6; D may correspond to TRBD1 or TRBD2 (6 bases each). With 4 bases removed from V and 4 bases from J, the gap between germline ends came to 21 bases. This CDR3 is built from 18 residues. Per germline, CDR1 SGHNT and CDR2 YYREEE (reference sequence). The CDR3 loop reads CASSLPPIGGRGANVLTF. CDR3 DNA: TGTGCCAGCAGCCTACCACCGATCGGGGGCAGAGGGGCCAACGTCCTGACTTTC. Full variable domain (rest looked up from reference TRBV5-4 and TRBJ2-6): ETGVTQSPTHLIKTRGQQVTLRCSSQSGHNTVSWYQQALGQGPQFIFQYYREEENGRGNFPPRFSGLQFPNYSSELNVNALELDDSALYLCASSLPPIGGRGANVLTFGAGSRLTVL.

V gene TRBV13 combines with J gene TRBJ1-3, with D hard to call. CDR1 and CDR2 (germline): PRHDT, FYEKMQ (reference sequence). The CDR3 length is 16 residues. The V and J ends lost 4 bases and 0 bases respectively, with 13 bases between them. The CDR3 reads CASSYRAVNSGNTIYF. The CDR3 region has the DNA TGTGCCAGCAGCTATCGGGCCGTGAACTCTGGAAACACCATATATTTT.

CDR3 sequence reads: CASSLGSAGETQYF. The CDR3 region has the DNA TGTGCCAGCAGCTTAGGCTCCGCGGGGGAGACCCAGTACTTC. The chain employs TRBV7-2 and TRBJ2-5, with D perhaps TRBD2 (6 bases). The germline gives CDR1 SGHTA, CDR2 FQGNSA. There are 14 residues in the CDR3. V gave up 1 base and J gave up 5 bases, with 11 bases separating them.

The chain combines TRBV5-4 with TRBJ2-3; D gene uncertain. Germline V gives CDR1 SGHNT, CDR2 YYREEE (reference sequence). This CDR3 contains 17 residues. V lost 0 bases to trimming and J lost 5 bases, with 19 bases between them. The CDR3, as DNA: TGTGCCAGCAGCTTGGGCCTAAACAAGGGCGGTGGAGATACGCAGTATTTT. This encodes CASSLGLNKGGGDTQYF.

The chain employs TRBV28 and TRBJ1-4; 7 bases map to TRBD1. This CDR3 is built from 16 residues. Per the germline V gene, CDR1 is MDHEN and CDR2 is SYDVKM. The V segment lost 4 bases and the J segment 5 bases; nucleotides outside the gene matches: 10. CDR3 region: CASSSGRTGRNEKLFF. The CDR3 DNA follows: TGTGCCAGCAGTTCGGGCAGGACAGGAAGGAATGAAAAACTGTTTTTT.

V is TRBV5-1 and J is TRBJ1-2; maybe TRBD1 (5 bases). Germline CDR1 is SGHRS and CDR2 is YFSETQ. The ends were cut back, 4 bases at V and 4 bases at J, with 14 bases in the middle. The CDR3 consists of 14 residues. The CDR3 region has the DNA TGCGCCAGCAGCCCGGGGACGGAGGGCTATGGCTACACCTTC. Protein product: CASSPGTEGYGYTF. Using reference TRBV5-1 and TRBJ1-2 for the parts outside the CDR3, the full variable domain is KAGVTQTPRYLIKTRGQQVTLSCSPISGHRSVSWYQQTPGQGLQFLFEYFSETQRNKGNFPGRFSGRQFSNSRSEMNVSTLELGDSALYLCASSPGTEGYGYTFGSGTRLTVV.

The V and J genes are TRBV9 and TRBJ2-7; 8 nucleotides match TRBD2. J lost 2 bases, V lost 0 bases, and 4 bases had no gene match. CDR3 length: 15 amino acids. In germline, CDR1 is SGDLS, CDR2 YYNGEE. This CDR3 is CASSVGAGVPYEQYF. Written as DNA, the CDR3 is TGTGCCAGCAGCGTAGGAGCGGGGGTCCCCTACGAGCAGTACTTC.

The chain joins TRBV7-2 to TRBJ2-7; TRBD1 matches 7 bases. Looked up from germline, CDR1 is SGHTA and CDR2 is FQGNSA. V dropped 7 bases and J dropped 5; count of bases not matched to a gene: 11. This CDR3 has 14 amino acids. The CDR3 DNA follows: TGTGCCAGCAACAACGACAGGGTGGTGAACGAGCAGTACTTC. It translates to CASNNDRVVNEQYF.

In DNA, the CDR3 is TGTGCCAGCAGCTTAGTGTGGGCCACCATAGAGACCCAGTACTTC. The encoded protein is CASSLVWATIETQYF. This chain uses TRBV11-2 with TRBJ2-5; D gene uncertain. The CDR3 consists of 15 residues. Germline assignment: CDR1 SGHAT and CDR2 FQNNGV. V was trimmed by 1 base and J by 4 bases, leaving 13 bases between them.

V is TRBV2 and J is TRBJ1-2; D is undetermined. The CDR3 is 12 amino acids. The V end lost 4 bases, the J end lost 5 bases, and 8 bases lay between the germline ends. The germline gives CDR1 SNHLY, CDR2 FYNNEI. As DNA, the CDR3 is TGTGCCAGCAGTGTAGAGACATATGGCTACACCTTC. Amino acid sequence: CASSVETYGYTF.

The V call is TRBV2, the J call TRBJ2-5; D assignment may be TRBD1 or TRBD2 (5 bases each). CDR3 length: 13 amino acids. V lost 8 bases and J lost 4, with 14 bases in between. Germline V gene data show CDR1 as SNHLY and CDR2 as FYNNEI. CDR3 protein: CASYRGRGETQYF. The CDR3 nucleotides read TGTGCCAGCTATAGGGGCCGGGGAGAGACCCAGTACTTC.

This clone appeared a few times. The chain links TRBV2 to TRBJ1-2, with TRBD1 identical over 9 bases. Looked up from germline, CDR1 is SNHLY and CDR2 is FYNNEI. This CDR3 spans 13 amino acids. V trimming: 5 bases; J trimming: 6 bases; junction bases outside the gene matches: 4. The CDR3: CASSFTGGDGYTF. The CDR3 bases are TGTGCCAGCAGTTTCACAGGGGGCGATGGCTACACCTTC.

The chain links TRBV28 to TRBJ1-2, with D perhaps TRBD1 (6 bases). CDR3 size: 13 residues. Between the trimmed V and J ends, which lost 3 bases and 5 bases, there was a span of 10 bases. CDR1 is MDHEN, CDR2 SYDVKM, per germline. The CDR3 spells CASSFLGQYGYTF. CDR3 bases: TGTGCCAGCAGTTTCCTAGGACAGTATGGCTACACCTTC.

Only one count was recorded for this clone. V gene TRBV6-5 combines with J gene TRBJ2-1, with 8 bases aligning to TRBD2. CDR1 and CDR2 from the germline V gene are MNHEY and SVGAGI. The CDR3 spans 15 residues. The ends lost 6 bases at V and 8 bases at J; junction bases unmatched: 12. The DNA for the CDR3 is TGTGCCAGCAGGAAAAGCGGGGGCCCCGGGGATGAGCAGTTCTTC. It encodes CASRKSGGPGDEQFF.

This clone has a handful of counts. The V gene is TRBV18, the J gene TRBJ1-5, with 11 bases identical to TRBD1. Germline V gene data show CDR1 as KGHSH and CDR2 as LQKENI. This CDR3 has 13 residues. The V gene end was trimmed by 5 bases and the J gene end by 8 bases; junction bases not matched to a gene: 2. The CDR3: CASSGDRGEPQHF. CDR3 nucleotides: TGTGCCAGCTCAGGGGACAGGGGGGAGCCCCAGCATTTT.

This clone was observed a handful of times. The chain combines TRBV28 with TRBJ1-2, with 8 bases identical to TRBD1. J lost 4 bases, V lost 5 bases, and 6 bases had no gene match. The CDR3 loop spans 14 amino acids. The germline CDR1 and CDR2 sequences are MDHEN and SYDVKM. The CDR3 DNA is TGTGCCAGCAGTCCCCTGGACAGGGTCTATGGCTACACCTTC. As protein: CASSPLDRVYGYTF.

The DNA for the CDR3 is TGTGCCAGCAGCGCCGGACTAGCGGGGGCCACCGGGGAGCTGTTTTTT. Protein: CASSAGLAGATGELFF. The chain uses TRBV9 and TRBJ2-2, with 13 bases fitting TRBD2. From germline, CDR1 is SGDLS and CDR2 YYNGEE. Germline trimming cut 3 bases from V and 4 bases from J; bases unmatched to any gene: 3. The CDR3 sequence is 16 residues long.

This clone was observed once. This chain uses TRBV5-1 with TRBJ1-3; unclear D gene. CDR1 and CDR2 from the germline V gene are SGHRS and YFSETQ. The CDR3 is 14 amino acids. V was pared by 2 bases and J by 0 bases, with 6 bases between. The CDR3 loop is CASSLKSSGNTIYF. The CDR3 nucleotides read TGCGCCAGCAGCTTAAAGAGCTCTGGAAACACCATATATTTT.